Below are 20 T cell receptor beta chains sequenced from a single sample in a study of T-cell memory formation after mild COVID-19 (dated by TCRdb to the early 2020s). Library prep was done by 5' RACE. Data came from an Illumina NovaSeq 6000. The public sequencing data were trimmed at Q25 with fastp and processed into clonotypes with MiXCR by TCRdb, which kept only in-frame beta chains. One record per CDR3 amino acid sequence lists the most common genes and DNA. The sample records 150,000 to 200,000 distinct CDR3 sequences, around a third of which are singletons. The ten largest make up about 12% of the sample. The sample comprised PBMCs or a T cell subset sorted from them (not recorded which). These receptors were obtained from an adult woman who had mild COVID-19 (a few samples of this study predate the infection). The sample titles of this study are shuffled in the database, so cell type and time point are left out; the donor was told from shared clones.

The genes are TRBV5-1 and TRBJ2-3; D unclear. CDR1 and CDR2 from the germline V gene are SGHRS and YFSETQ. The V end lost 5 bases, the J end lost 2 bases, and 12 bases lay between the germline ends. This CDR3 is 14 amino acids long. The CDR3 region is CASRAGQDTDTQYF. CDR3 sequence (DNA): TGCGCCAGCAGGGCCGGGCAAGACACAGATACGCAGTATTTT.

This clonotype was observed a handful of times. The CDR3 DNA is TGTGCCAGTCGGGACAGCTCCTACAATGAGCAGTTCTTC. Protein sequence: CASRDSSYNEQFF. This rearrangement joins TRBV12-3 or TRBV12-4 to TRBJ2-1; TRBD1 aligns across 7 bases. There are 13 residues in the CDR3. V trimming: 9 bases; J trimming: 0 bases; junction bases outside the gene matches: 2.

The table lists this clonotype with a few counts. V and J are TRBV12-3 or TRBV12-4 and TRBJ1-1; D is unresolved. V gave up 6 bases and J gave up 8 bases, with 13 bases separating them. This CDR3 is built from 12 residues. The CDR3 is CASSSSHGEAFF. Written as DNA, the CDR3 is TGTGCCAGCAGCTCCTCGCACGGAGAAGCTTTCTTT.

This clonotype was observed a handful of times. The rearrangement links TRBV10-3 to TRBJ1-1; D is unresolved. Germline CDR1 and CDR2: ENHRY and SYGVKD. There are 14 residues in the CDR3. The ends were cut back, 2 bases at V and 5 bases at J, with 12 bases in the middle. The CDR3, as DNA: TGTGCCATCAGTGAGCGGTCAAGGGAAACTGAAGCTTTCTTT. Translating it yields CAISERSRETEAFF.

The V and J genes are TRBV9 and TRBJ2-3, with 13 bases aligning to TRBD2. CDR3 length: 16 amino acids. The germline CDR1 and CDR2 sequences are SGDLS and YYNGEE. V gave up 3 bases and J gave up 1 base; unmatched junction bases: 2. The DNA of the CDR3 is TGTGCCAGCAGCGCAGGGACTAGCGGGGGCACAGATACGCAGTATTTT. Its protein product is CASSAGTSGGTDTQYF.

This clonotype was observed a handful of times. The chain links TRBV20-1 to TRBJ2-1; TRBD2 aligns across 14 bases. Per germline, CDR1 DFQATT and CDR2 SNEGSKA (reference sequence). Unmatched junction bases numbered 1, after V lost 4 bases and J lost 2 bases. This CDR3 is built from 15 residues. CDR3 in amino acids: CSAKTSGRAYNEQFF. The CDR3 DNA is TGCAGTGCTAAGACTAGCGGGAGGGCCTACAATGAGCAGTTCTTC.

The rearrangement joins TRBV7-9 to TRBJ2-7; a possible D gene is TRBD2 (7 bases). Germline CDR1 reads SEHNR; CDR2 reads FQNEAQ (reference sequence). CDR3 length: 14 residues. Between the trimmed V and J ends, which lost 1 base and 5 bases, there was a span of 12 bases. CDR3 coding DNA: TGTGCCAGCAGCTTAGGAGGGGGGGGAAACGAGCAGTACTTC. This gives the protein CASSLGGGGNEQYF.

The chain combines TRBV27 with TRBJ1-1, with D unclear. The germline V gene encodes CDR1 MNHEY and CDR2 SMNVEV (reference sequence). This CDR3 is 13 amino acids long. Deletions cut 9 bases from V and 3 bases from J, with 14 bases between. CDR3: CASKDIQHTEAFF. As DNA, the CDR3 is TGTGCCAGTAAAGATATCCAACACACTGAAGCTTTCTTT.

The CDR3 DNA sequence: TGTGCCTCCGCGACGGCGGGACTCTACGAGCAGTACTTC. It is translated as CASATAGLYEQYF. This rearrangement joins TRBV12-3 or TRBV12-4 to TRBJ2-7, with TRBD2 as a possible D gene (6 bases). The CDR3 loop spans 13 amino acids. Trimming removed 11 bases at V and 3 bases at J, with 17 bases between.

The chain joins TRBV4-2 to TRBJ2-7; D is possibly TRBD2 (5 bases). The germline CDR1 and CDR2 sequences are LGHNA and YNFKEQ. This CDR3 is 12 amino acids long. V was cut by 2 bases and J by 4 bases, with 6 bases left in between. CDR3 DNA: TGTGCCAGCAGCCAACGAGGGTACGAGCAGTACTTC. It encodes CASSQRGYEQYF.

This rearrangement joins TRBV4-1 to TRBJ2-7; maybe TRBD1 (5 bases). The germline V gene has CDR1 MGHRA and CDR2 YSYEKL. CDR3 length: 15 amino acids. V shed 4 bases and J shed 0 bases, with 13 bases lying between them. The CDR3 nucleotides read TGCGCCAGCAGCCCCCAGGACACAGGCTCCTACGAGCAGTACTTC. It translates to CASSPQDTGSYEQYF.

The chain uses TRBV6-4 and TRBJ2-3, with TRBD2 matching 8 bases. The germline V gene has CDR1 MRHNA and CDR2 SNTAGT. CDR3 length: 15 amino acids. V dropped 2 bases and J dropped 1; count of bases not matched to a gene: 2. The CDR3 DNA reads TGTGCCAGCAGTGACCGGCGGGGGGGCACAGATACGCAGTATTTT. Encoded protein: CASSDRRGGTDTQYF.

V and J are TRBV20-1 and TRBJ1-4; D not resolved. CDR1 is DFQATT, CDR2 SNEGSKA, per germline (reference sequence). V was cut by 1 base and J by 7 bases, with 4 bases left in between. The CDR3 runs 11 residues. CDR3 in DNA: TGCAGTGCTAGAGTATCTGAAAAACTGTTTTTT. Translated, it gives CSARVSEKLFF.

J is TRBJ1-1 and V is TRBV18; D is possibly TRBD1 (5 bases). The CDR3 covers 14 residues. V gave up 0 bases and J gave up 6 bases, with 11 bases separating them. Germline CDR1 KGHSH, CDR2 LQKENI. The CDR3 DNA follows: TGTGCCAGCTCACCACCGAGGGGTGGGGCTGAAGCTTTCTTT. Translated: CASSPPRGGAEAFF.

The CDR3 nucleotides are TGTGCCAGCGGCGACTGGGAAGCCAAAAACATTCAGTACTTC. Translating gives CASGDWEAKNIQYF. The chain links TRBV7-9 to TRBJ2-4, with D hard to call. The germline V gene encodes CDR1 SEHNR and CDR2 FQNEAQ (reference sequence). There are 14 residues in the CDR3. Trimming cost V 8 bases and J 0 bases, with 11 bases left between them.

In this sample, this clonotype turned up a few times. The chain recombines TRBV13 with TRBJ2-7; D perhaps matches TRBD1 (5 bases). Germline loops: CDR1 PRHDT, CDR2 FYEKMQ (reference sequence). This CDR3 comprises 14 residues. V gave up 1 base and J gave up 2 bases, with 9 bases separating them. As DNA, the CDR3 is TGTGCCAGCAGCTTAGCAGGGATCGCCTACGAGCAGTACTTC. This translates into CASSLAGIAYEQYF.

The chain joins TRBV20-1 to TRBJ1-2, with 8 bases identical to TRBD1. V shed 6 bases, J shed 7 bases, and the junction held 10 bases outside the gene matches. Per germline, CDR1 DFQATT and CDR2 SNEGSKA (reference sequence). This CDR3 comprises 13 residues. The CDR3 region is CSATHWTGSGYTF. The CDR3 nucleotides are TGCAGTGCCACACATTGGACAGGGTCTGGCTACACCTTC.

The chain joins TRBV13 to TRBJ2-7; no clear D gene. This CDR3 contains 13 residues. Germline loops: CDR1 PRHDT, CDR2 FYEKMQ (reference sequence). The ends were cut back, 0 bases at V and 7 bases at J, with 10 bases in the middle. The CDR3 DNA follows: TGTGCCAGCAGCTTAGGCGTGACAAGGGAGCAGTACTTC. Translated, it gives CASSLGVTREQYF.

This clonotype appeared a few times. The rearrangement links TRBV3-1 to TRBJ2-5; 7 nucleotides agree with TRBD1. V lost 4 bases and J lost 2; bases outside the gene matches: 10. Germline CDR1 reads LGHDT; CDR2 reads YNNKEL (reference sequence). There are 16 residues in the CDR3. The CDR3 protein is CASSLGQVKAQETQYF. The CDR3 DNA reads TGTGCCAGCAGCCTCGGACAGGTAAAGGCTCAAGAGACCCAGTACTTC.

This chain uses TRBV7-8 with TRBJ2-5, with 9 bases lining up with TRBD2. The CDR3 totals 15 residues. Looked up from germline, CDR1 is SGHVS and CDR2 is FQNEAQ. With 3 bases clipped from V and 0 bases from J, the junction kept 2 bases outside the gene matches. This CDR3 reads CASSLREGYQETQYF. The CDR3 DNA reads as TGTGCCAGCAGCTTGCGGGAGGGCTACCAAGAGACCCAGTACTTC.